This record concerns one T cell receptor beta chain sequence. The antigen is unknown. The data belong to a study of vaccination and CD4 T cells after COVID-19. Study-wide findings and caveats: Reactive clonotype counts went from median about 20 after infection to a few dozen after vaccination, nonsignificantly.

The treatment was: approximately 11-day PBMC culture with coronavirus spike peptide pools or control peptides (ViraFEST assay). Peptide-pool expansion of antigen-specific T cells preceded TCR sequencing in ViraFEST. It was with about 9.5 IU/ml IL-2 and around 10 ug/ml peptide pools that roughly 2 million PBMCs per well were cultured. V was shortened by 6 bases and J by 4 bases, with 18 bases between the two germline ends. The CDR3 is made up of 15 amino acids. CDR1 is SGHRS, CDR2 YFSETQ, per germline. Once obtained from cultured CD4+ T cells, the DNA was sequenced using the Oncomine TCR Beta short-read assay. TCRdb processed the PCR reads anew with MiXCR; each CDR3 protein has one entry. The sample has some 13,000 distinct CDR3 sequences; 28% are singletons.

Sequencing input: cultured CD4+ T cells from blood. The chain recombines TRBV5-1 with TRBJ2-3, with D uncertain. This clonotype was sampled from a human donor with COVID-19. CDR3: CASTQLGAGADTQYF. CDR3 sequence (DNA): TGCGCCAGCACGCAACTCGGAGCTGGGGCAGATACGCAGTATTTT.